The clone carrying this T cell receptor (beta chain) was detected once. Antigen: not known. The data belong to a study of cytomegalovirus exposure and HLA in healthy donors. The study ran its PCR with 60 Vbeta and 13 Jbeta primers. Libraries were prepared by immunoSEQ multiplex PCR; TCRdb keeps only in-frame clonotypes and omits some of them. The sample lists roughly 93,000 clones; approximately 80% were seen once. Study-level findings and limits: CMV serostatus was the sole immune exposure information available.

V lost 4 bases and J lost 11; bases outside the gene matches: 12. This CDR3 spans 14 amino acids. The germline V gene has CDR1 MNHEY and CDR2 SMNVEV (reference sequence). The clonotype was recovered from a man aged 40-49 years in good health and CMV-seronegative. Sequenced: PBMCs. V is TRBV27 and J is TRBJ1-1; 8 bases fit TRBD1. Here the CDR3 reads CASSSQTGVYAAFF. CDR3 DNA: TGTGCCAGCAGTTCCCAGACAGGGGTATATGCGGCTTTCTTT.